This T cell receptor (beta chain) stems from a study of spatial heterogeneity in lung cancer. Study summary: Consistent detection of more beta-chain than alpha-chain sequences was observed.

Ten or more counts support this clonotype. V was clipped by 2 bases and J by 12 bases, with 11 bases between them. Germline CDR1 reads SNHLY; CDR2 reads FYNNEI. This CDR3 has 12 residues. As for time point: sample taken at primary tumor resection. The donors, around 71 patients with untreated early-stage non-small cell lung cancer, provided the samples. Extraction of whole RNA from tumor, nontumor lung or frozen PBMC preceded unsorted sequencing. The presence of a unique molecular identifier marked each TCR cDNA molecule. From the 5' RACE reads, TCRdb called clonotypes with MiXCR, one entry per CDR3 protein. This repertoire shows roughly 79,000 distinct CDR3 sequences, 7.5% to 9.5% found once; its top ten account for 6.8%.

The clonotype was recovered from a male donor with early-stage non-small cell lung cancer. The source was PBMCs, collected at surgery. The V gene is TRBV2, the J gene TRBJ2-1, with D perhaps being TRBD1 or TRBD2 (6 bases each). CDR3 nucleotides: TGTGCCAGCAGTGAACGGGGGCCCCGGCAGTTCTTC. This translates into CASSERGPRQFF.